The sample holds a few counts of the clone carrying this TCR beta chain. Unique molecular identifiers were incorporated during preparation of the TCRbeta library. TCRdb fed the PCR reads into MiXCR, producing one record per CDR3 protein. The table lists 450,000 to 600,000 distinct CDR3 sequences, over 25% of them singletons. The data derive from a study of T-cell reconstitution after alpha-beta-depleted transplantation in children. This sample comprised PBMCs from the stem cell graft donor, obtained from the stem cell graft. The receptor was isolated from a human donor who donated a stem cell graft to a child with aplastic anemia.

Here the CDR3 DNA reads TGCAGTGCCCCCGGACTAGCGAATGAGCAGTTCTTC. Translated: CSAPGLANEQFF. J is TRBJ2-1 and V is TRBV20-1, with 9 bases matching TRBD2. With V trimmed by 6 bases and J by 7 bases, 4 bases remained unmatched. CDR1 and CDR2 from the germline V gene are DFQATT and SNEGSKA (reference sequence). The CDR3 is made up of 12 amino acids.